This entry is about one TCR beta chain. This specimen belongs to a study of blood T cell repertoires in COVID-19. Across the study: Sites in the United States, Italy and Spain provided acute and convalescent COVID-19 samples. The analysed material was cDNA or gDNA that came from T cells, B-cell-depleted T cells, or PBMCs.

Per the original data handling: Quantification of nucleated cells was approximated via reference gene primer amplification. Here immunoSEQ multiplex PCR was the method, and the copy in TCRdb shows in-frame clones only, minus some. That table supplies the V and J calls and clone size; D and trimming were determined from the DNA. The sample carries approximately 150,000 clones, over 75% recorded once. The germline CDR1 and CDR2 sequences are MNHEY and SMNVEV (reference sequence). The CDR3 covers 13 residues. Deletions cut 7 bases from V and 1 base from J, with 10 bases between. This clonotype originated in a woman aged 45-65 years with acute or convalescent COVID-19. V and J are TRBV27 and TRBJ1-1, with D uncertain. Input material: peripheral blood. The CDR3 DNA follows: TGTGCCAGCAAAACAGAGGGGAACACTGAAGCTTTCTTT. Translating it yields CASKTEGNTEAFF.